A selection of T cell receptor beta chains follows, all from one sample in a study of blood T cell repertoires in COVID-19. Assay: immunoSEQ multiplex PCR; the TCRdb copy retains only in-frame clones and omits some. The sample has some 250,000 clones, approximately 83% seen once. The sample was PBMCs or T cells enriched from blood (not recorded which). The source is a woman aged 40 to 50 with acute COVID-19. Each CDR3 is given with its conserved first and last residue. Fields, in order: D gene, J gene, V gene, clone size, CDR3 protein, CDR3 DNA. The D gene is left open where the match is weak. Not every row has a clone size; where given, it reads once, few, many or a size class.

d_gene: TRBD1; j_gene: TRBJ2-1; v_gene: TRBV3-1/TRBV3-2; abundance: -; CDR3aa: CASRKGTEDNEQFF; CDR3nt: TGTGCCAGCAGGAAAGGGACAGAAGACAATGAGCAGTTCTTC
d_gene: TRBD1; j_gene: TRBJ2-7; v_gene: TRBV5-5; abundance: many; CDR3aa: CASSSTRTGISYEQYF; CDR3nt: TGTGCCAGCAGCTCGACACGGACAGGCATTTCCTACGAGCAGTACTTC
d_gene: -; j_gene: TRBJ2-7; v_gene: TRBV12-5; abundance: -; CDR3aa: CASGYEQGPYEQYF; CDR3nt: TGTGCTAGTGGTTACGAACAGGGCCCCTACGAGCAGTACTTC
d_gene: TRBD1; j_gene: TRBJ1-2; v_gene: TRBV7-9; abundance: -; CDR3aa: CASSPIIGEQGNTF; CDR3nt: TGTGCCAGCAGCCCGATAATAGGGGAACAGGGGAACACCTTC
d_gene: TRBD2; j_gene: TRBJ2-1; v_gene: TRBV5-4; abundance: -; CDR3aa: CASSPETSGRSYNEQFF; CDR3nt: TGTGCCAGCAGCCCCGAGACTAGCGGTCGCTCCTACAATGAGCAGTTCTTC
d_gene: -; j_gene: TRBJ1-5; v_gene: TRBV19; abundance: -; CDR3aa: CASSGGDSNQPQHF; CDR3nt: TGTGCCAGTAGCGGGGGGGATAGCAATCAGCCCCAGCATTTT
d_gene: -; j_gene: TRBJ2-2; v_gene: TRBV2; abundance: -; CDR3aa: CASSDFGLASRNTGELFF; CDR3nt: TGTGCCAGCAGTGATTTTGGTTTGGCTAGCCGGAACACCGGGGAGCTGTTTTTT
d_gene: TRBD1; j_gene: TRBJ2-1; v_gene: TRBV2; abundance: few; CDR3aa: CASSERDRGEFPNEQFF; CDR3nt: TGTGCCAGCAGTGAACGGGACAGGGGGGAGTTTCCCAATGAGCAGTTCTTC
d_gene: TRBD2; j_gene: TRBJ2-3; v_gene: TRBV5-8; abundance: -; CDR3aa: CASSGGLATTDTQYF; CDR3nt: TGTGCCAGCAGCGGGGGACTAGCGACAACAGATACGCAGTATTTT
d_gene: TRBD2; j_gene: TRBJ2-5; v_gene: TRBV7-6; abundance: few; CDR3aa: CASSQKRSSGQETQYF; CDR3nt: TGTGCCAGCAGCCAAAAAAGGTCTAGCGGCCAAGAGACCCAGTACTTC
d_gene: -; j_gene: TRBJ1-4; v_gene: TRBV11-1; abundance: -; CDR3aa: CASSLGASNEKLFF; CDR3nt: TGTGCCAGCAGCTTGGGGGCGTCTAATGAAAAACTGTTTTTT
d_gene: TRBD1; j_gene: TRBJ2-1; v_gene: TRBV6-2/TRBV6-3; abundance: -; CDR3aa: CASSWPGQGPLRQFF; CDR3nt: TGTGCCAGCAGTTGGCCGGGACAGGGGCCTCTACGGCAGTTCTTC
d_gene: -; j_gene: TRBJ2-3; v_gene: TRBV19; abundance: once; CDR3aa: CASSPRQSTDTQYF; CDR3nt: TGTGCCAGTAGTCCTAGACAGTCCACAGATACGCAGTATTTT
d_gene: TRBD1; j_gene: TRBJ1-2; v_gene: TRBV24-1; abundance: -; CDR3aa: CATSQTDRGEGGYTF; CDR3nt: TGTGCCACCAGTCAAACCGACAGGGGCGAGGGTGGCTACACCTTC
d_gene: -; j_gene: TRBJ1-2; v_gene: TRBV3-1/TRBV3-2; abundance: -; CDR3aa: CASSQGSGAGTF; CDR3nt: TGTGCCAGCAGCCAAGGATCAGGGGCCGGCACCTTC
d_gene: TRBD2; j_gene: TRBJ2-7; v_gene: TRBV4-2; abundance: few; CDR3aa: CASSRRGDYEQYF; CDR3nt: TGTGCCAGCAGCCGGCGGGGGGACTACGAGCAGTACTTC
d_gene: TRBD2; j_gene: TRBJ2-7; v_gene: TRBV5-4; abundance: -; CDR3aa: CASSMGLAGDEQYF; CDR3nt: TGTGCCAGCAGCATGGGACTAGCGGGAGACGAGCAGTACTTC